This is a list of T cell receptor beta chains from one sample in a study of response to subunit inactivated influenza vaccine. TCRdb called the RT-PCR reads again in MiXCR, with one record for every CDR3 protein. The sample holds about 780,000 distinct CDR3 sequences, around 18% seen once. The sample in question was PBMCs from blood, obtained more than 4 days after vaccination. The receptors were sampled from a man aged 50 to 59 who received an inactivated influenza vaccine. Each CDR3 is given without its conserved first and last residue. Each record gives: J gene, clone size, CDR3 length, V gene, CDR3 protein. Clone sizes are given selectively: once, few, many, or a class where the clone is expanded.

j_gene: TRBJ2-6
abundance: few
len: 14
v_gene: TRBV27
CDR3aa: ASSSQGARGANVLT

j_gene: TRBJ1-2
abundance: -
len: 15
v_gene: TRBV6-1
CDR3aa: ASSTGTGGRLGYGYT

j_gene: TRBJ2-5
abundance: -
len: 14
v_gene: TRBV20-1
CDR3aa: SARNLRDRVQETQY

j_gene: TRBJ2-3
abundance: -
len: 12
v_gene: TRBV30
CDR3aa: ACSDMSSTDTQY

j_gene: TRBJ2-1
abundance: few
len: 12
v_gene: TRBV10-3
CDR3aa: AIGRTGSYNEQF

j_gene: TRBJ2-5
abundance: -
len: 12
v_gene: TRBV2
CDR3aa: ASSKTVYQETQY

j_gene: TRBJ2-4
abundance: few
len: 11
v_gene: TRBV15
CDR3aa: ATSRDQGNIQY

j_gene: TRBJ2-1
abundance: many
len: 13
v_gene: TRBV10-1
CDR3aa: ASSGVAGGANEQF

j_gene: TRBJ2-6
abundance: few
len: 13
v_gene: TRBV6-1
CDR3aa: ASKGTSSGANVLT

j_gene: TRBJ2-5
abundance: many
len: 11
v_gene: TRBV29-1
CDR3aa: SVTLGHQETQY

j_gene: TRBJ1-2
abundance: few
len: 13
v_gene: TRBV4-3
CDR3aa: ASSPAVGQGYGYT

j_gene: TRBJ2-7
abundance: few
len: 12
v_gene: TRBV6-5
CDR3aa: ASSYSTQGGTKY

j_gene: TRBJ1-2
abundance: -
len: 12
v_gene: TRBV24-1
CDR3aa: ATSVSGFNYGYT

j_gene: TRBJ2-7
abundance: -
len: 15
v_gene: TRBV4-3
CDR3aa: ASSQDVAGGLPYEQY

j_gene: TRBJ1-5
abundance: -
len: 12
v_gene: TRBV6-1
CDR3aa: ASSEAVGFEPQH

j_gene: TRBJ2-7
abundance: many
len: 12
v_gene: TRBV29-1
CDR3aa: SVAGQTISYEQY

j_gene: TRBJ2-1
abundance: -
len: 14
v_gene: TRBV7-2
CDR3aa: ASSLLSGTSYNEQF

j_gene: TRBJ2-3
abundance: -
len: 13
v_gene: TRBV19
CDR3aa: ASSTVGHDTDTQY

j_gene: TRBJ2-7
abundance: -
len: 13
v_gene: TRBV4-2
CDR3aa: ASSQDSKRPGEQY

j_gene: TRBJ2-3
abundance: many
len: 9
v_gene: TRBV10-2
CDR3aa: ASANTDTQY

j_gene: TRBJ2-3
abundance: many
len: 11
v_gene: TRBV7-3
CDR3aa: ASGGASTDTQY

j_gene: TRBJ2-5
abundance: few
len: 12
v_gene: TRBV7-2
CDR3aa: ASSLEGPVETQY

j_gene: TRBJ2-7
abundance: -
len: 13
v_gene: TRBV20-1
CDR3aa: SARVIPGDPGEQY

j_gene: TRBJ2-5
abundance: few
len: 12
v_gene: TRBV5-5
CDR3aa: ASSSLQVQETQY

j_gene: TRBJ2-7
abundance: few
len: 14
v_gene: TRBV10-3
CDR3aa: AISEGTSGRGAEQY

j_gene: TRBJ2-3
abundance: -
len: 12
v_gene: TRBV5-1
CDR3aa: ASSLAGLPDTQY

j_gene: TRBJ2-7
abundance: -
len: 10
v_gene: TRBV24-1
CDR3aa: ATSDSGDEQY

j_gene: TRBJ1-1
abundance: -
len: 12
v_gene: TRBV20-1
CDR3aa: SAPDPRADTEAF

j_gene: TRBJ2-2
abundance: -
len: 13
v_gene: TRBV5-1
CDR3aa: ASSWTSDNTGELF

j_gene: TRBJ1-1
abundance: -
len: 11
v_gene: TRBV6-1
CDR3aa: ASRETVGTEAF

j_gene: TRBJ2-3
abundance: few
len: 17
v_gene: TRBV5-1
CDR3aa: ASSLVGPSGGLSTDTQY

j_gene: TRBJ2-1
abundance: few
len: 12
v_gene: TRBV5-1
CDR3aa: ASSAWTAEDEQF

j_gene: TRBJ2-1
abundance: -
len: 11
v_gene: TRBV7-2
CDR3aa: ASSPWVHNEQF

j_gene: TRBJ2-3
abundance: many
len: 14
v_gene: TRBV10-3
CDR3aa: AISESVIRGPDTQY

j_gene: TRBJ1-1
abundance: few
len: 11
v_gene: TRBV28
CDR3aa: ASSFGTATEAF

j_gene: TRBJ2-7
abundance: -
len: 13
v_gene: TRBV20-1
CDR3aa: SADMRDRGLNEQY

j_gene: TRBJ2-1
abundance: few
len: 14
v_gene: TRBV3-1
CDR3aa: ASSQRTWMDYNEQF

j_gene: TRBJ2-2
abundance: -
len: 11
v_gene: TRBV18
CDR3aa: ASSPTPGGELF

j_gene: TRBJ2-5
abundance: few
len: 12
v_gene: TRBV7-8
CDR3aa: ASRPRGDQETQY

j_gene: TRBJ2-5
abundance: -
len: 14
v_gene: TRBV7-6
CDR3aa: ASNLGLAGERETQY

j_gene: TRBJ1-2
abundance: -
len: 12
v_gene: TRBV20-1
CDR3aa: SARTGQVSYGYT

j_gene: TRBJ2-1
abundance: few
len: 13
v_gene: TRBV4-2
CDR3aa: ASSHLRSSYNEQF

j_gene: TRBJ2-5
abundance: few
len: 16
v_gene: TRBV10-3
CDR3aa: AISDLEQRLAAQETQY

j_gene: TRBJ2-3
abundance: few
len: 13
v_gene: TRBV29-1
CDR3aa: SVTKREASTDTQY

j_gene: TRBJ1-2
abundance: -
len: 11
v_gene: TRBV12-3/TRBV12-4
CDR3aa: ASRGQTNYGYT

j_gene: TRBJ2-3
abundance: -
len: 14
v_gene: TRBV9
CDR3aa: ASSPTAGGPTDTQY

j_gene: TRBJ1-4
abundance: many
len: 12
v_gene: TRBV29-1
CDR3aa: SVEGGSTNEKLF

j_gene: TRBJ2-5
abundance: few
len: 13
v_gene: TRBV6-5
CDR3aa: ASSFPGQGVETQY

j_gene: TRBJ2-1
abundance: -
len: 12
v_gene: TRBV29-1
CDR3aa: SVARLAGKPEQF

j_gene: TRBJ1-2
abundance: few
len: 13
v_gene: TRBV20-1
CDR3aa: SARDQGGLSYGYT